Below, 15 T cell receptor beta chains from the same sample are listed, as sequenced in a study of blood T cells in healthy people across ages. Then a second PCR, running about 7 to 11 cycles, was carried out with a sample-barcoded 5' primer and a J-beta primer mix. TCRdb independently ran MiXCR on the 5' RACE reads; one entry per CDR3 protein. The data show 590,000 or so distinct CDR3 sequences, 25% to 30% seen once. The sequenced sample was blood. These receptors were collected from an elderly woman in good health.

This clonotype was seen many times. V is TRBV20-1 and J is TRBJ2-3; D may be TRBD2 (7 bases). Germline values: CDR1 DFQATT, CDR2 SNEGSKA (reference sequence). V lost 0 bases and J 5 bases, leaving 18 bases between the germline ends. This CDR3 has 16 amino acids. The CDR3 DNA is TGCAGTGCTAGAGATCTGAGGGGGGGCGGGAAAGATACGCAGTATTTT. Amino acid sequence: CSARDLRGGGKDTQYF.

This clonotype was seen ten or more times. The rearrangement joins TRBV12-5 to TRBJ2-7; tentatively, D is TRBD1 (5 bases). Germline CDR1 is LGHNT and CDR2 is FRNRAP. Trimming took off 0 bases at V and 2 bases at J, with 11 bases between the two ends. CDR3 length equals 15 residues. The CDR3 sequence is CASGLVEQVTYEQYF. Written as DNA, the CDR3 is TGTGCTAGTGGTTTGGTCGAACAGGTAACCTACGAGCAGTACTTC.

This clonotype has a count of ten or more. DNA of the CDR3: TGTGCCAGCAGCGTAGGAGTCAATGGAGAGACCCAGTACTTC. It encodes CASSVGVNGETQYF. The chain links TRBV9 to TRBJ2-5; D unclear. V shed 0 bases and J shed 4 bases, with 10 bases lying between them. This CDR3 spans 14 amino acids. Germline V gene sequence: CDR1 SGDLS, CDR2 YYNGEE.

This clonotype was seen a few times. The gene calls are TRBV15 and TRBJ1-1; no definite D call. Deletions cut 2 bases from V and 2 bases from J, with 6 bases between. The CDR3 runs to 13 residues. Germline assignment: CDR1 LNHNV and CDR2 YYDKDF (reference sequence). CDR3 loop: CATSRPPNTEAFF. The CDR3 DNA is TGTGCCACCAGCAGACCACCCAACACTGAAGCTTTCTTT.

In its sample, this clonotype was seen many times. This chain connects TRBV11-1 to TRBJ2-3, with TRBD2 matching 11 bases. The trim removed 5 bases at V and 2 bases at J, leaving 6 bases unmatched. There are 16 residues in the CDR3. Germline loops: CDR1 SGHAT, CDR2 FQDESV (reference sequence). The CDR3 DNA sequence: TGTGCCAGCAGCCGATCTAGCGGGGGGCCCACAGATACGCAGTATTTT. Translated, it gives CASSRSSGGPTDTQYF.

There are a few counts of this clonotype. The V call is TRBV19, the J call TRBJ2-1; 7 bases are a match to TRBD1. The J segment lost 2 bases and the V segment lost 6 bases, leaving 4 bases of the junction unmatched. The CDR3 length is 14 residues. Germline-derived CDR1 and CDR2 are LNHDA and SQIVND (reference sequence). The CDR3 is CASRRDSAYNEQFF. CDR3 DNA sequence: TGTGCCAGTAGAAGGGACAGTGCCTACAATGAGCAGTTCTTC.

Comments on this clonotype: A read error is possible here, since a much larger clone lies one base away. The rearrangement links TRBV12-3 or TRBV12-4 to TRBJ2-3, with D possibly matching TRBD2 (5 bases). CDR3 length: 14 residues. The V end lost 5 bases, the J end lost 4 bases, and 13 bases lay between the germline ends. In nucleotides, the CDR3 is TGTGCCAGCAGTCTGCGGGTGGGCCCAGATACGCAGTATTTT. It codes for CASSLRVGPDTQYF.

This clonotype was counted many times. In DNA, the CDR3 is TGTGCCAGCAGCTTAATGTTAGCGGGGGACGGCGAGCAGTTCTTC. Translated, it gives CASSLMLAGDGEQFF. The chain has TRBV7-8 and TRBJ2-1; 9 nucleotides line up with TRBD2. Germline V gene data show CDR1 as SGHVS and CDR2 as FQNEAQ. The CDR3 is 15 residues long. The junction had 9 bases not matched to a gene; V was cut back by 2 bases and J by 10 bases.

This clonotype came up many times. The chain carries TRBV4-2 and TRBJ1-2; D uncertain. The CDR3 length is 15 residues. The V and J ends lost 4 bases and 4 bases respectively, with 16 bases between them. Germline assignment: CDR1 LGHNA and CDR2 YNFKEQ. The chain's CDR3 is CASSPAAAFGYGYTF. The CDR3 coding sequence is TGTGCCAGCAGCCCAGCCGCGGCTTTTGGCTATGGCTACACCTTC.

With respect to this clonotype: A read error may account for a junction end that differs from germline. The chain couples TRBV18 to TRBJ2-4; D gene unclear. The CDR3 totals 15 residues. From germline, CDR1 is KGHSH and CDR2 LQKENI. The chain's CDR3 is CASSPPSIAKDIQYF. CDR3 bases: TGTGCCAGCTCACCACCGTCGATAGCCAAAGACATTCAGTACTTC.

In its sample, this clonotype was seen many times. The chain uses TRBV5-6 and TRBJ2-3, with 9 bases aligning to TRBD1. The CDR3 length is 16 residues. Trimming cost V 0 bases and J 1 base; bases outside gene matches: 3. Germline V gene data show CDR1 as SGHDT and CDR2 as YYEEEE. The CDR3 is CASSLAGQGGTDTQYF. The CDR3 region has the DNA TGTGCCAGCAGCTTGGCGGGACAGGGCGGCACAGATACGCAGTATTTT.

The chain joins TRBV5-1 to TRBJ1-5; D gene ambiguous. This CDR3 spans 16 amino acids. V lost 0 bases to trimming and J lost 0 bases, with 10 bases between them. Germline assignment: CDR1 SGHRS and CDR2 YFSETQ. This CDR3 is CASSLGGENSNQPQHF. The CDR3, as DNA: TGCGCCAGCAGCTTGGGCGGGGAAAATAGCAATCAGCCCCAGCATTTT. Full variable domain (rest looked up from reference TRBV5-1 and TRBJ1-5): KAGVTQTPRYLIKTRGQQVTLSCSPISGHRSVSWYQQTPGQGLQFLFEYFSETQRNKGNFPGRFSGRQFSNSRSEMNVSTLELGDSALYLCASSLGGENSNQPQHFGDGTRLSIL.

This clonotype was seen a few times. A read error may be the cause here, since a much bigger clone is one base away. This sequence joins TRBV3-1 and TRBJ2-5; 9 bases are a match to TRBD1. Germline CDR1 is LGHDT and CDR2 is YNNKEL (reference sequence). V trimming: 3 bases; J trimming: 11 bases; junction bases outside the gene matches: 19. The CDR3 is 17 amino acids. CDR3 in DNA: TGTGCCAGCAGCCATCCCTCCGTAGGACAGGGGAGGGATGAGCAGTACTTC. This gives the protein CASSHPSVGQGRDEQYF.

This clonotype was counted ten times or more. This chain links TRBV5-1 with TRBJ2-7; 9 positions match TRBD1. J was trimmed by 5 bases and V by 0 bases; bases with no gene match: 12. This CDR3 contains 17 residues. Germline values: CDR1 SGHRS, CDR2 YFSETQ. DNA for the CDR3: TGCGCCAGCAGCTTGGCCGATAGTGGGACAGGGAGAGACGAGCAGTACTTC. Amino acids: CASSLADSGTGRDEQYF.

This clonotype was seen a handful of times. The chain joins TRBV27 to TRBJ2-3; TRBD2 matches at 8 bases. CDR3 length: 18 amino acids. Germline lookup yields CDR1 MNHEY and CDR2 SMNVEV (reference sequence). Trimming removed 5 bases from V and 3 bases from J; junction bases left unmatched: 16. Here the CDR3 reads CASSLRRRRGGGTDTQYF. CDR3 DNA: TGTGCCAGCAGTCTCAGGCGGAGACGGGGGGGCGGGACAGATACGCAGTATTTT.